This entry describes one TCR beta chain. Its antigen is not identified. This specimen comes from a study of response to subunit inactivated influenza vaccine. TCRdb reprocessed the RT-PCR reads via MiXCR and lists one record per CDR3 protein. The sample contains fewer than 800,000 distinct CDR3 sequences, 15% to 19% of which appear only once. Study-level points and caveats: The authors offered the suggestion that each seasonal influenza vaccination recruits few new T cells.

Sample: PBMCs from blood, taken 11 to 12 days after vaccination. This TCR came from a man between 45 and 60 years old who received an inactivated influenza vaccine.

CDR3 protein: CASSPTASKEKLFF. The CDR3 DNA reads TGTGCCAGCAGCCCGACCGCGAGTAAGGAAAAACTGTTTTTT. The chain uses TRBV3-1 and TRBJ1-4; D unclear. From germline, CDR1 is LGHDT and CDR2 YNNKEL (reference sequence). This CDR3 contains 14 residues. The V end was cut by 4 bases, the J end by 8 bases, with 14 bases between.